This record concerns one T cell receptor (beta chain) sequence. No antigen is known for it. Trimming removed 1 base from V and 5 bases from J, with 11 bases in between. The CDR3 loop spans 13 amino acids. Germline V lookup: CDR1 DFQATT, CDR2 SNEGSKA (reference sequence). Using a J-beta primer mix together with a sample-barcoded 5' primer, a second PCR was run for roughly 6 to 11 cycles. Each cDNA molecule received a tag from a template-switch adaptor that had 12 random nucleotides. TCRdb itself ran the 5' RACE reads through MiXCR, one entry per CDR3 protein. The sample lists 2 million or so distinct CDR3 sequences, about 50% occurring once. This sample was taken from a study of blood T cells in healthy people across ages. Overall study findings and caveats: In the absence of known donor CMV status, changes in expanded clonotypes were possibly confounded.

Sequencing used blood. V gene TRBV20-1 combines with J gene TRBJ2-5, with D perhaps matching TRBD1 (6 bases). This sequence was found in a woman aged 40 to 50 in good health. CDR3 protein: CSARGQASETQYF. DNA for the CDR3: TGCAGTGCTAGAGGACAGGCTAGCGAGACCCAGTACTTC.